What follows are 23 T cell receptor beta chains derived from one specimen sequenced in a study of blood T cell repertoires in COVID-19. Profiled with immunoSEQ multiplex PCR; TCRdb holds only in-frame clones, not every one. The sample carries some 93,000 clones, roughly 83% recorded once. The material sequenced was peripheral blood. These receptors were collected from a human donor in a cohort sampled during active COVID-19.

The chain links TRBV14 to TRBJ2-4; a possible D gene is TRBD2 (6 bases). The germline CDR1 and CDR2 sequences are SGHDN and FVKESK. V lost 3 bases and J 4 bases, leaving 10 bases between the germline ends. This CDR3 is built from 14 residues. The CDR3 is CASSHELAKNIQYF. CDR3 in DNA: TGTGCCAGCAGCCATGAGCTAGCGAAAAACATTCAGTACTTC.

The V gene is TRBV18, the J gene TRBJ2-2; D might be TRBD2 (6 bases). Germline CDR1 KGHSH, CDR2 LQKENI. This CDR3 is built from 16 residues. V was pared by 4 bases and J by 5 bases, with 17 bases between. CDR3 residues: CASSRDPILATGELFF. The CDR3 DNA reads TGTGCCAGCTCACGAGACCCGATACTAGCTACCGGGGAGCTGTTTTTT.

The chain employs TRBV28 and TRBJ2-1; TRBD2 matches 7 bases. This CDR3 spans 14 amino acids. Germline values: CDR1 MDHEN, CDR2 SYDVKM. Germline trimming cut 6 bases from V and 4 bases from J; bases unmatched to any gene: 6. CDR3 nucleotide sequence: TGTGCCAGCAGGGCTAGCGGTCCTTACAATGAGCAGTTCTTC. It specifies CASRASGPYNEQFF.

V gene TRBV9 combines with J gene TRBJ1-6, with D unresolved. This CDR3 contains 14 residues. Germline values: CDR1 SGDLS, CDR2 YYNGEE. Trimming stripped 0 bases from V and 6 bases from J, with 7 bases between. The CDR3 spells CASSVDSGNSPLHF. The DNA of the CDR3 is TGTGCCAGCAGCGTAGACAGCGGTAATTCACCCCTCCACTTT.

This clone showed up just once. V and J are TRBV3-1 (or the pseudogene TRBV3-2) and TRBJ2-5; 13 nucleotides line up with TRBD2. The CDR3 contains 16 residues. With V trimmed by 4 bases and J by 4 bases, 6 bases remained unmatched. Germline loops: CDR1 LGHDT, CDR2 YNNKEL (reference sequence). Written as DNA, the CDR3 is TGTGCCAGCAGCCCAAGGGGACTAGCGGGAACAGAGACCCAGTACTTC. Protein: CASSPRGLAGTETQYF.

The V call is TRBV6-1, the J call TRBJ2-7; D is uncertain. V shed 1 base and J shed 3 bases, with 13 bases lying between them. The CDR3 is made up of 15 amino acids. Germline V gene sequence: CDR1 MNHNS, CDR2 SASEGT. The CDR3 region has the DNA TGTGCCAGCAGTGAAGTCGGCGGTTTTCTCTACGAGCAGTACTTC. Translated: CASSEVGGFLYEQYF.

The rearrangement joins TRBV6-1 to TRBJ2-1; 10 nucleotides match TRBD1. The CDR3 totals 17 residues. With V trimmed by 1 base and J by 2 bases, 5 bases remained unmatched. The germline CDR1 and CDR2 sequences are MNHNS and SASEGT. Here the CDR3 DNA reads TGTGCCAGCAGTGAAGGTGGGACAGGGGTCGCCTACAATGAGCAGTTCTTC. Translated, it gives CASSEGGTGVAYNEQFF.

CDR3 in DNA: TGTGCCAGCAGCCTGGACAGGGCAGAGACCCAGTACTTC. Translated: CASSLDRAETQYF. The genes are TRBV7-2 and TRBJ2-5, with 8 nucleotides matching TRBD1. Losses at the gene ends were 5 bases for V and 4 bases for J; bases not matched to a gene: 3. The CDR3 is 13 residues long. CDR1 is SGHTA, CDR2 FQGNSA, per germline.

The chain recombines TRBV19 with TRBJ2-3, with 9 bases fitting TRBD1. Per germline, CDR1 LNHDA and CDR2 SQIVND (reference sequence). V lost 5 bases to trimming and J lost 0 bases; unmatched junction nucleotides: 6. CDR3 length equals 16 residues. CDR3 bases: TGTGCCAGTAGTGTTATAGGACAGGGGAGCACAGATACGCAGTATTTT. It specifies CASSVIGQGSTDTQYF. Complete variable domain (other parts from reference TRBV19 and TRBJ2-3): DGGITQSPKYLFRKEGQNVTLSCEQNLNHDAMYWYRQDPGQGLRLIYYSQIVNDFQKGDIAEGYSVSREKKESFPLTVTSAQKNPTAFYLCASSVIGQGSTDTQYFGPGTRLTVL.

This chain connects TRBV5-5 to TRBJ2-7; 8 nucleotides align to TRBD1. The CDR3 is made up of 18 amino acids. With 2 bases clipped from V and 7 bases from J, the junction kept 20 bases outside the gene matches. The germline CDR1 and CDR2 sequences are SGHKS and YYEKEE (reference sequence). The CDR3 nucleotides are TGTGCCAGCAGCTTTTTGCATTCGACCTGGACAGGGAGCGGGGAGCAGTACTTC. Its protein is CASSFLHSTWTGSGEQYF.

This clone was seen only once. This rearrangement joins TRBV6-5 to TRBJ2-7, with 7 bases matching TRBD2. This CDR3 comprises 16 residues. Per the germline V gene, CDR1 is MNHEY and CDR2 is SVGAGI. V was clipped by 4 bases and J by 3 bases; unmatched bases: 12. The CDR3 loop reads CASSLNSAGEDYEQYF. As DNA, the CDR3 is TGTGCCAGCAGTTTGAACTCGGCGGGAGAGGACTACGAGCAGTACTTC.

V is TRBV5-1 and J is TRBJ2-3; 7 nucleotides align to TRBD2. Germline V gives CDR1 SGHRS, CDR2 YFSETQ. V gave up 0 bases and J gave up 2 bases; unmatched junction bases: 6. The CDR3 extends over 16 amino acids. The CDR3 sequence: CASSLVASGYTDTQYF. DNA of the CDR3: TGCGCCAGCAGCTTGGTGGCTAGCGGTTACACAGATACGCAGTATTTT.

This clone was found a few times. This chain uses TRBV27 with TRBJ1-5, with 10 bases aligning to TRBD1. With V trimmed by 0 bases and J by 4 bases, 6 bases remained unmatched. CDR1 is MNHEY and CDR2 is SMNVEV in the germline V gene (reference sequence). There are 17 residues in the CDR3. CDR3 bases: TGTGCCAGCAGTTTATCGGCGGGACAGGGGAGTAATCAGCCCCAGCATTTT. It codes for CASSLSAGQGSNQPQHF.

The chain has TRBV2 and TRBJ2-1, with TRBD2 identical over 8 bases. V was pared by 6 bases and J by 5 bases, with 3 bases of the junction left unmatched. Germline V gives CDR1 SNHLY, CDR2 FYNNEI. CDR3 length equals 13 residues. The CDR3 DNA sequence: TGTGCCAGCAGCCCGGGACTAGACAATGAGCAGTTCTTC. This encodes CASSPGLDNEQFF.

CDR3: CSVESSGAGARNEQFF. CDR3 sequence (DNA): TGCAGCGTTGAATCGTCTGGCGCGGGGGCACGCAATGAGCAGTTCTTC. The V call is TRBV29-1, the J call TRBJ2-1; D possibly corresponds to TRBD2 (7 bases). There are 16 residues in the CDR3. V was pared by 2 bases and J by 6 bases, with 20 bases between. Germline CDR1 is SQVTM and CDR2 is ANQGSEA.

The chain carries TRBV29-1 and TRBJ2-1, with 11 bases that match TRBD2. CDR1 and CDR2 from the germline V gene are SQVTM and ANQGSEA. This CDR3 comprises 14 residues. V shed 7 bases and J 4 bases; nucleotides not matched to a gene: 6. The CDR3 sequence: CSAGGTSGYNEQFF. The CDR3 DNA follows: TGCAGCGCTGGGGGGACTAGCGGTTACAATGAGCAGTTCTTC.

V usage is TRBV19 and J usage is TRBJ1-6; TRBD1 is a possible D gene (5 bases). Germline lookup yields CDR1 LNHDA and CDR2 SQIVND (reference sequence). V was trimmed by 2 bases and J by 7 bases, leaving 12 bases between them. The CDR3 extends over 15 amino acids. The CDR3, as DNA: TGTGCCAGTAGTATAACCCGGGGGTTCAATTCACCCCTCCACTTT. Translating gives CASSITRGFNSPLHF.

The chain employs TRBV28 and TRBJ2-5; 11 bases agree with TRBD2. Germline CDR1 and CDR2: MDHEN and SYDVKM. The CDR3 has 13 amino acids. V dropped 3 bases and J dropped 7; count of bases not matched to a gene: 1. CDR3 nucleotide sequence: TGTGCCAGCAGTTTTACTAGCGGGAGGACCCAGTACTTC. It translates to CASSFTSGRTQYF. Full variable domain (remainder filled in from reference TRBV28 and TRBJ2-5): DVKVTQSSRYLVKRTGEKVFLECVQDMDHENMFWYRQDPGLGLRLIYFSYDVKMKEKGDIPEGYSVSREKKERFSLILESASTNQTSMYLCASSFTSGRTQYFGPGTRLLVL.

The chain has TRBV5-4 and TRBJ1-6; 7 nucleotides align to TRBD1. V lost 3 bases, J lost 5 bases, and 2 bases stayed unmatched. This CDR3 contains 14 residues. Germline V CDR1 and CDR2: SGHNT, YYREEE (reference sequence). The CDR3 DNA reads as TGTGCCAGCAGCTCGGACAGGAATAATTCACCCCTCCACTTT. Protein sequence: CASSSDRNNSPLHF.

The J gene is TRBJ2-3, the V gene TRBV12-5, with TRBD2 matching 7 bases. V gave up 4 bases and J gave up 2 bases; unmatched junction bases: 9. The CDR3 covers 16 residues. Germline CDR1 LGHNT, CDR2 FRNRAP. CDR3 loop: CASGSFGGLSTDTQYF. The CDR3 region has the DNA TGTGCTAGTGGTTCCTTCGGGGGACTATCCACAGATACGCAGTATTTT.

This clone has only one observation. CDR3 sequence reads: CAISELDGQGSGGTQYF. CDR3 coding DNA: TGTGCCATCAGTGAGCTTGACGGACAGGGGAGTGGAGGTACGCAGTATTTT. The chain uses TRBV10-3 and TRBJ2-3, with 9 bases fitting TRBD1. V was clipped by 2 bases and J by 8 bases; unmatched bases: 14. Per germline, CDR1 ENHRY and CDR2 SYGVKD. The CDR3 totals 17 residues.

The CDR3 here is CASATGVAGEQYF. The CDR3 DNA sequence: TGTGCCAGTGCTACGGGAGTCGCGGGAGAGCAGTACTTC. This rearrangement joins TRBV19 to TRBJ2-7, with D possibly matching TRBD2 (6 bases). The CDR3 runs 13 residues. Germline lookup yields CDR1 LNHDA and CDR2 SQIVND (reference sequence). V was clipped by 8 bases and J by 7 bases, with 18 bases between them.

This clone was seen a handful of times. CDR3 protein: CASSLTSGRRYEQYF. The CDR3 DNA follows: TGTGCCAGCAGCTTGACTAGCGGGAGGAGGTACGAGCAGTACTTC. The chain recombines TRBV7-8 with TRBJ2-7; 13 bases agree with TRBD2. J lost 4 bases, V lost 3 bases, and 3 bases had no gene match. Germline V gene data show CDR1 as SGHVS and CDR2 as FQNEAQ. The CDR3 totals 15 residues.